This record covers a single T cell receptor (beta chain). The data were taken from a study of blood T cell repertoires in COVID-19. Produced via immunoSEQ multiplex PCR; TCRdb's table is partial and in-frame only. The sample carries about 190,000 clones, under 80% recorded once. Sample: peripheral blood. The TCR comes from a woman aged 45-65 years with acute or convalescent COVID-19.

CDR3 in amino acids: CASSPGDRVLTDTQYF. The CDR3 coding sequence is TGTGCCAGCTCACCTGGTGACAGGGTGCTTACAGATACGCAGTATTTT. The chain combines TRBV18 with TRBJ2-3, with 7 bases lining up with TRBD1. Trimming took 3 bases from V and 3 from J; bases not matched to a gene: 9. The CDR3 extends over 16 amino acids. Germline CDR1 reads KGHSH; CDR2 reads LQKENI.